The 27 T cell receptor beta chains reported below all come from one sample, sequenced in a study of T cell responses to AZD1222 COVID-19 vaccine. The assay was immunoSEQ multiplex PCR, and TCRdb's table has in-frame clones only and misses some. The sample records approximately 200,000 clones, around 93% being singletons. The sequencing here drew on peripheral blood, taken on day 0 of AZD1222 vaccination. These TCRs come from an adult in good health.

The V call is TRBV5-6, the J call TRBJ1-2; a possible D gene is TRBD1 (5 bases). The CDR3 covers 14 residues. Trimming removed 4 bases at V and 4 bases at J, with 14 bases between. Germline V gene lookup returns CDR1 SGHDT and CDR2 YYEEEE. The CDR3 sequence is CASSPRWGGYGYTF. CDR3 in DNA: TGTGCCAGCAGCCCCCGATGGGGGGGCTATGGCTACACCTTC.

The chain carries TRBV4-1 and TRBJ2-2; maybe TRBD1 (5 bases). From germline, CDR1 is MGHRA and CDR2 YSYEKL. V was pared by 1 base and J by 3 bases, with 9 bases between. The CDR3 extends over 15 amino acids. CDR3 amino acids: CASSQGGVDTGELFF. The DNA of the CDR3 is TGCGCCAGCAGCCAAGGGGGCGTTGACACCGGGGAGCTGTTTTTT.

This chain uses TRBV7-9 with TRBJ2-1, with 13 positions matching TRBD2. After removal of 3 bases from V and 5 bases from J, the junction contained 1 base not matched to a gene. CDR1 is SEHNR, CDR2 FQNEAQ, per germline (reference sequence). This CDR3 is 15 amino acids long. The CDR3, as DNA: TGTGCCAGCAGCTTCGGGACTAGCGGGAACAATGAGCAGTTCTTC. Its translation: CASSFGTSGNNEQFF.

This clone showed up just a few times. V is TRBV7-9 and J is TRBJ1-5, with no clear D. Trimming stripped 5 bases from V and 9 bases from J, with 14 bases between. There are 13 residues in the CDR3. The germline CDR1 and CDR2 sequences are SEHNR and FQNEAQ (reference sequence). The CDR3 nucleotides read TGTGCCAGCAGCGCGAATCCATTGGGGCCCCAGCATTTT. This translates into CASSANPLGPQHF.

The J gene is TRBJ1-1, the V gene TRBV6-5, with a possible D match to TRBD1 (6 bases). Germline loops: CDR1 MNHEY, CDR2 SVGAGI. Trimming took off 8 bases at V and 0 bases at J, with 16 bases between the two ends. The CDR3 runs 15 residues. The CDR3 sequence: CASGPYREMNTEAFF. CDR3 nucleotide sequence: TGTGCCAGCGGCCCTTACAGGGAGATGAACACTGAAGCTTTCTTT.

The V call is TRBV5-7, the J call TRBJ2-7; a weak D match, TRBD2 (6 bases). TRBV5-7 qualifies as an ORF whose function is uncertain. The CDR3 covers 15 residues. V dropped 10 bases and J dropped 1 base, with 21 bases sitting between them. This CDR3 is CAGVEGEGLSYEQYF. The CDR3 DNA reads as TGTGCCGGGGTCGAGGGTGAGGGACTTTCCTACGAGCAGTACTTC.

This chain connects TRBV5-1 to TRBJ2-1; either TRBD1 or TRBD2 may fit D (5 bases each). CDR1 is SGHRS and CDR2 is YFSETQ in the germline V gene. CDR3 length: 14 amino acids. With 0 bases removed from V and 7 bases from J, the gap between germline ends came to 11 bases. The CDR3 region has the DNA TGCGCCAGCAGCTTGGAGAGGGGTTCGAATGAGCAGTTCTTC. Encoded protein: CASSLERGSNEQFF. The full variable domain, its missing parts supplied by reference TRBV5-1 and TRBJ2-1, is KAGVTQTPRYLIKTRGQQVTLSCSPISGHRSVSWYQQTPGQGLQFLFEYFSETQRNKGNFPGRFSGRQFSNSRSEMNVSTLELGDSALYLCASSLERGSNEQFFGPGTRLTVL.

This clone came up a few times. The genes are TRBV5-1 and TRBJ1-1, with D possibly matching TRBD1 (6 bases). The CDR3 sequence is 17 residues long. Trimming shortened V by 4 bases and J by 4 bases, and 23 bases separated the two germline ends. CDR1 and CDR2 (germline): SGHRS, YFSETQ. Here the CDR3 DNA reads TGCGCCAGCAGCCCTAGCCCCTCGAGACAGGCCCCCACTGAAGCTTTCTTT. This codes for CASSPSPSRQAPTEAFF.

This chain uses TRBV4-1 with TRBJ1-2; D is unresolved. CDR3 size: 14 residues. Trimming stripped 0 bases from V and 5 bases from J, with 10 bases between. From germline, CDR1 is MGHRA and CDR2 YSYEKL. CDR3 protein: CASSQDPPAYGYTF. In DNA form, the CDR3 reads TGCGCCAGCAGCCAAGATCCGCCAGCGTATGGCTACACCTTC.

The gene calls are TRBV15 and TRBJ2-1; 11 bases are a match to TRBD2. The CDR3 is made up of 15 amino acids. Trimming at V came to 1 base and at J to 7 bases, leaving 3 bases not matched to a gene. CDR1 and CDR2 from the germline V gene are LNHNV and YYDKDF (reference sequence). In nucleotides, the CDR3 is TGTGCCACCAGCAGAGTAGCGGGAGGGCGGAATGAGCAGTTCTTC. The encoded protein is CATSRVAGGRNEQFF.

This clone was seen a single time. The chain carries TRBV19 and TRBJ1-1, with 7 bases matching TRBD1. Germline CDR1 is LNHDA and CDR2 is SQIVND (reference sequence). V gave up 5 bases and J gave up 5 bases; unmatched junction bases: 11. The CDR3 totals 15 residues. CDR3 sequence reads: CASSLVWQGGTEAFF. The DNA for the CDR3 is TGTGCCAGTAGTCTGGTTTGGCAGGGGGGGACTGAAGCTTTCTTT.

The genes are TRBV28 and TRBJ2-1, with D perhaps matching TRBD1 (6 bases). This CDR3 spans 11 amino acids. Germline values: CDR1 MDHEN, CDR2 SYDVKM. Trimming removed 11 bases at V and 4 bases at J, with 9 bases between. The CDR3 here is CASQGYNEQFF. The CDR3 nucleotides are TGTGCCTCGCAGGGGTACAATGAGCAGTTCTTC.

J is TRBJ2-7 and V is TRBV11-2, with 10 nucleotides matching TRBD2. V gave up 6 bases and J gave up 4 bases; unmatched junction bases: 3. CDR3 length: 13 residues. The germline V gene has CDR1 SGHAT and CDR2 FQNNGV. This CDR3 is CASSWTSGYEQYF. The CDR3 bases are TGTGCCAGCAGTTGGACTAGCGGTTACGAGCAGTACTTC.

The rearrangement links TRBV6-2 or TRBV6-3 to TRBJ2-3, with 13 positions matching TRBD2. V lost 5 bases to trimming and J lost 5 bases; unmatched junction nucleotides: 7. This CDR3 region has 16 residues. Germline CDR1 and CDR2: MNHEY and SVGEGT. The CDR3 loop reads CASSIRTSGSRDTQYF. The CDR3 DNA is TGTGCCAGCAGTATCCGGACTAGCGGGAGTCGAGATACGCAGTATTTT.

The chain combines TRBV6-2 or TRBV6-3 with TRBJ1-5, with 8 bases that match TRBD1. Trimming cost V 2 bases and J 0 bases; bases outside gene matches: 12. The length of the CDR3 is 19 residues. Germline-derived CDR1 and CDR2 are MNHEY and SVGEGT. The CDR3 DNA reads TGTGCCAGCAGTTACGTGAGGACAGGGCCCAATTATAGCAATCAGCCCCAGCATTTT. This codes for CASSYVRTGPNYSNQPQHF.

The J gene is TRBJ2-1, the V gene TRBV2, with a possible D match to TRBD2 (5 bases). Germline lookup yields CDR1 SNHLY and CDR2 FYNNEI. Trimming cost V 7 bases and J 7 bases, with 8 bases left between them. The CDR3 loop spans 11 amino acids. Here the CDR3 DNA reads TGTGCCAGCATGAGGGTAAATGAGCAGTTCTTC. Protein product: CASMRVNEQFF.

The CDR3 loop is CASSVLGQGDGYTF. The CDR3 bases are TGTGCCAGCAGTGTTCTCGGACAGGGGGATGGCTACACCTTC. The chain is built from TRBV2 and TRBJ1-2, with TRBD1 matching over 10 bases. With 4 bases clipped from V and 6 bases from J, the junction kept 5 bases outside the gene matches. The CDR3 length is 14 residues. CDR1 and CDR2 from the germline V gene are SNHLY and FYNNEI.

V is TRBV2 and J is TRBJ1-6, with D uncertain. V was pared by 7 bases and J by 7 bases, with 20 bases between. Germline V gene sequence: CDR1 SNHLY, CDR2 FYNNEI. The CDR3 has 16 residues. The CDR3 reads CASKSSLYPSNSPLHF. CDR3 DNA: TGTGCCAGCAAAAGCTCGCTCTACCCCTCCAATTCACCCCTCCACTTT. The complete variable domain, with remaining parts taken from reference TRBV2 and TRBJ1-6, reads EPEVTQTPSHQVTQMGQEVILRCVPISNHLYFYWYRQILGQKVEFLVSFYNNEISEKSEIFDDQFSVERPDGSNFTLKIRSTKLEDSAMYFCASKSSLYPSNSPLHFGNGTRLTVT.

This clone was recorded once. V usage is TRBV11-2 and J usage is TRBJ1-2; no definite D call. V was clipped by 0 bases and J by 4 bases, with 9 bases between them. The germline gives CDR1 SGHAT, CDR2 FQNNGV. The CDR3 is 14 amino acids. The CDR3 nucleotides are TGTGCCAGCAGCTTAGAAGAGGGCTCCTATGGCTACACCTTC. Its protein is CASSLEEGSYGYTF. Complete variable domain (other parts from reference TRBV11-2 and TRBJ1-2): EAGVAQSPRYKIIEKRQSVAFWCNPISGHATLYWYQQILGQGPKLLIQFQNNGVVDDSQLPKDRFSAERLKGVDSTLKIQPAKLEDSAVYLCASSLEEGSYGYTFGSGTRLTVV.

This clone was seen once. The DNA for the CDR3 is TGTGCCAGCAGTGTAAGTGGGAGCGAAAGGGCCTACGAGCAGTACTTC. Amino acid sequence: CASSVSGSERAYEQYF. This chain uses TRBV2 with TRBJ2-7, with a weak D call TRBD2 (5 bases). Between the trimmed V and J ends, which lost 4 bases and 2 bases, there was a span of 18 bases. This CDR3 has 16 residues. CDR1 is SNHLY, CDR2 FYNNEI, per germline.

CDR3 amino acids: CASRRPTAGGETQYF. CDR3 DNA: TGTGCCAGCAGACGCCCCACAGCCGGGGGAGAGACCCAGTACTTC. The V call is TRBV28, the J call TRBJ2-5; D perhaps matches TRBD2 (6 bases). Germline V gene sequence: CDR1 MDHEN, CDR2 SYDVKM. Trimming left V 6 bases short and J 4 bases short, with 18 bases between. The CDR3 consists of 15 residues.

The chain joins TRBV5-1 to TRBJ2-1, with TRBD2 matching 7 bases. The CDR3 totals 19 residues. Germline CDR1 and CDR2: SGHRS and YFSETQ. V shed 0 bases, J shed 0 bases, and the junction held 12 bases outside the gene matches. In DNA, the CDR3 is TGCGCCAGCAGCTTGGCCGGGGGGTCTTTGCGGGGCTCCTACAATGAGCAGTTCTTC. Its protein is CASSLAGGSLRGSYNEQFF.

The rearrangement joins TRBV19 to TRBJ2-3; 9 bases fit TRBD1. CDR3 size: 15 residues. V was clipped by 6 bases and J by 3 bases; unmatched bases: 7. Per the germline V gene, CDR1 is LNHDA and CDR2 is SQIVND (reference sequence). The CDR3 nucleotides are TGTGCCAGTAGCTCCCGGGACAGGGATACAGATACGCAGTATTTT. This gives the protein CASSSRDRDTDTQYF.

The V and J genes are TRBV9 and TRBJ1-5, with D unclear. V gave up 0 bases and J gave up 4 bases, with 11 bases separating them. The V gene's germline CDR1 is SGDLS and CDR2 YYNGEE. This CDR3 is 15 amino acids long. CDR3 DNA: TGTGCCAGCAGCGTAGCGGGCAGAACTAATCAGCCCCAGCATTTT. It encodes CASSVAGRTNQPQHF.

J is TRBJ2-7 and V is TRBV2, with D possibly TRBD2 on 5 matching bases. CDR3 size: 14 residues. Deletions cut 4 bases from V and 2 bases from J, with 12 bases between. CDR1 SNHLY and CDR2 FYNNEI come from the germline V gene. The CDR3 spells CASSGRSRAYEQYF. In DNA, the CDR3 is TGTGCCAGCAGTGGTCGGTCGAGGGCCTACGAGCAGTACTTC.

This clone was recorded only once. The CDR3 DNA reads as TGTGCCAGTAGTATAGGATATCCGGAGACCCAGTACTTC. Amino acids: CASSIGYPETQYF. V usage is TRBV19 and J usage is TRBJ2-5; no reliable D call. CDR3 size: 13 residues. Germline CDR1 LNHDA, CDR2 SQIVND (reference sequence). V lost 1 base, J lost 5 bases, and 8 bases lay in between.

The chain couples TRBV4-2 to TRBJ2-5, with a possible D match to TRBD2 (6 bases). Trimming removed 11 bases from V and 5 bases from J, with 15 bases in between. The length of the CDR3 is 12 residues. Germline values: CDR1 LGHNA, CDR2 YNFKEQ. CDR3 residues: CACTGGAETQYF. The DNA for the CDR3 is TGTGCCTGCACAGGAGGGGCGGAGACCCAGTACTTC.